Listed here are 28 T cell receptor beta chains from one sample, sequenced in a study of technical replicates of blood from a few donors. Clones were sequenced by immunoSEQ multiplex PCR, and TCRdb holds only the in-frame ones, with some missing. The repertoire holds about 12,000 clones, roughly 94% seen once, with approximately 7.2% in the top ten. Material for sequencing was PBMCs. These receptors were collected from a human donor in good health.

This chain connects TRBV4-2 to TRBJ1-5; maybe TRBD1 (6 bases). CDR1 is LGHNA and CDR2 is YNFKEQ in the germline V gene. V lost 0 bases to trimming and J lost 1 base, with 7 bases between them. The CDR3 has 15 amino acids. CDR3 sequence: CASSQEQGSNQPQHF. DNA for the CDR3: TGTGCCAGCAGCCAAGAACAGGGCAGCAATCAGCCCCAGCATTTT.

The V call is TRBV6-6, the J call TRBJ1-1; 8 nucleotides line up with TRBD1. Trimming at V came to 0 bases and at J to 4 bases, leaving 4 bases not matched to a gene. CDR1 and CDR2 from the germline V gene are MNHNY and SVGAGI (reference sequence). The CDR3 contains 15 residues. The CDR3 DNA sequence: TGTGCCAGCAGTTACTCGCAGGGGGCGTTCACTGAAGCTTTCTTT. Encoded protein: CASSYSQGAFTEAFF.

The chain carries TRBV19 and TRBJ2-7; 9 bases agree with TRBD2. Germline assignment: CDR1 LNHDA and CDR2 SQIVND (reference sequence). The CDR3 consists of 15 residues. V lost 4 bases, J lost 6 bases, and 10 bases stayed unmatched. CDR3 sequence reads: CASSSSGRGAGEQYF. The DNA for the CDR3 is TGTGCCAGTAGTAGTAGCGGGAGAGGGGCTGGCGAGCAGTACTTC.

The gene calls are TRBV6-1 and TRBJ1-1, with a possible D match to TRBD1 (5 bases). Per germline, CDR1 MNHNS and CDR2 SASEGT. V lost 2 bases and J lost 6, with 13 bases in between. This CDR3 has 14 amino acids. In DNA form, the CDR3 reads TGTGCCAGCAGTGAACAGGGCTTTAACTCTGAAGCTTTCTTT. This sequence encodes CASSEQGFNSEAFF.

J is TRBJ2-3 and V is TRBV11-2; perhaps TRBD2 as D (5 bases). The V end lost 5 bases, the J end lost 4 bases, and 13 bases lay between the germline ends. The germline gives CDR1 SGHAT, CDR2 FQNNGV. The CDR3 is 14 amino acids. The CDR3 region has the DNA TGTGCCAGCAGCAAGGAGGCAACCGCAGATACGCAGTATTTT. This encodes CASSKEATADTQYF.

This sequence joins TRBV5-6 and TRBJ2-2; D remains unclear. CDR1 is SGHDT, CDR2 YYEEEE, per germline. This CDR3 is built from 12 residues. V was clipped by 4 bases and J by 1 base, with 2 bases between them. The DNA for the CDR3 is TGTGCCAGCAGCCGGAACACCGGGGAGCTGTTTTTT. Amino acids: CASSRNTGELFF.

This sequence joins TRBV19 and TRBJ2-5; D might be TRBD1 (5 bases). The CDR3 extends over 16 amino acids. Per germline, CDR1 LNHDA and CDR2 SQIVND (reference sequence). Trimming stripped 3 bases from V and 5 bases from J, with 19 bases between. This CDR3 is CASSIGQGPWKETQYF. CDR3 bases: TGTGCCAGTAGTATTGGGCAGGGCCCTTGGAAGGAGACCCAGTACTTC.

The chain uses TRBV19 and TRBJ2-3; perhaps TRBD1 as D (5 bases). Germline values: CDR1 LNHDA, CDR2 SQIVND (reference sequence). This CDR3 contains 13 residues. Trimming stripped 7 bases from V and 2 bases from J, with 10 bases between. In DNA, the CDR3 is TGTGCCAGTACGGACATTAACACAGATACGCAGTATTTT. It is translated as CASTDINTDTQYF.

The chain combines TRBV2 with TRBJ1-1; 7 bases are shared with TRBD1. Germline V lookup: CDR1 SNHLY, CDR2 FYNNEI. The CDR3 sequence is 13 residues long. Germline trimming cut 6 bases from V and 6 bases from J; bases unmatched to any gene: 7. The CDR3 coding sequence is TGTGCCAGCAGGGATGACAGGGTGGCTGAAGCTTTCTTT. The encoded protein is CASRDDRVAEAFF.

This rearrangement joins TRBV6-5 to TRBJ2-7; the D is unclear. This CDR3 has 13 residues. Germline loops: CDR1 MNHEY, CDR2 SVGAGI. With 4 bases removed from V and 3 bases from J, the gap between germline ends came to 10 bases. The CDR3 sequence is CASSSQVDYEQYF. The CDR3 bases are TGTGCCAGCAGTTCGCAGGTCGACTACGAGCAGTACTTC.

The rearrangement joins TRBV2 to TRBJ2-5; D not resolved. Germline CDR1 and CDR2: SNHLY and FYNNEI. Deletions cut 6 bases from V and 7 bases from J, with 6 bases between. The CDR3 spans 10 residues. CDR3 sequence (DNA): TGTGCCAGCAGGACGGGGACCCAGTACTTC. Its protein product is CASRTGTQYF.

V gene TRBV10-1 combines with J gene TRBJ2-2; D might be TRBD2 (6 bases). V lost 3 bases and J 5 bases, leaving 13 bases between the germline ends. Germline V lookup: CDR1 WNHNN, CDR2 SYGVQD (reference sequence). This CDR3 has 15 amino acids. The CDR3 sequence: CASSDFGRGTGELFF. Here the CDR3 DNA reads TGCGCCAGCAGTGACTTCGGGAGAGGAACCGGGGAGCTGTTTTTT.

The CDR3 here is CASRWESYLGNEQFF. CDR3 bases: TGTGCCAGCAGGTGGGAGAGCTATTTAGGCAATGAGCAGTTCTTC. This sequence joins TRBV6-1 and TRBJ2-1, with D perhaps matching TRBD2 (5 bases). V was trimmed by 6 bases and J by 6 bases, leaving 18 bases between them. The CDR3 runs 15 residues. From germline, CDR1 is MNHNS and CDR2 SASEGT.

V gene TRBV11-3 combines with J gene TRBJ1-1; 9 nucleotides line up with TRBD1. This CDR3 comprises 18 residues. V shed 7 bases, J shed 4 bases, and the junction held 19 bases outside the gene matches. Per the germline V gene, CDR1 is SGHNT and CDR2 is YENEEA. CDR3 DNA sequence: TGTGCCAGCACCCTAAACAACAGGGGGCTCTATCAGGGCACTGAAGCTTTCTTT. Amino acid sequence: CASTLNNRGLYQGTEAFF.

This chain links TRBV5-1 with TRBJ2-5; possibly TRBD2 for D (5 bases). CDR1 and CDR2 (germline): SGHRS, YFSETQ. Trimming took off 2 bases at V and 0 bases at J, with 11 bases between the two ends. The CDR3 length is 15 residues. The CDR3 spells CASSFVGEHQETQYF. CDR3 coding DNA: TGCGCCAGCAGCTTCGTCGGGGAGCACCAAGAGACCCAGTACTTC.

The chain has TRBV2 and TRBJ2-1, with TRBD2 matching over 9 bases. Germline CDR1 is SNHLY and CDR2 is FYNNEI. V dropped 5 bases and J dropped 3; count of bases not matched to a gene: 5. The CDR3 sequence is 15 residues long. CDR3 residues: CASSLAGAGYNEQFF. Written as DNA, the CDR3 is TGTGCCAGCAGTTTAGCGGGAGCGGGCTACAATGAGCAGTTCTTC. Full variable domain (remainder filled in from reference TRBV2 and TRBJ2-1): EPEVTQTPSHQVTQMGQEVILRCVPISNHLYFYWYRQILGQKVEFLVSFYNNEISEKSEIFDDQFSVERPDGSNFTLKIRSTKLEDSAMYFCASSLAGAGYNEQFFGPGTRLTVL.

The CDR3 DNA follows: TGTGCCAGCAGTCAAGGACAGGGGAAAGCTTTCTTT. Protein sequence: CASSQGQGKAFF. The chain carries TRBV28 and TRBJ1-1, with 9 nucleotides matching TRBD1. The ends lost 5 bases at V and 9 bases at J; junction bases unmatched: 4. The CDR3 extends over 12 amino acids. The germline CDR1 and CDR2 sequences are MDHEN and SYDVKM.

This clone appeared once. The gene calls are TRBV25-1 and TRBJ2-7; 7 nucleotides agree with TRBD2. V was clipped by 10 bases and J by 0 bases; unmatched bases: 6. This CDR3 is 13 amino acids long. Germline V gene lookup returns CDR1 MGHDK and CDR2 SYGVNS. CDR3 loop: CATATSPSYEQYF. Written as DNA, the CDR3 is TGTGCCACCGCGACTAGCCCCTCCTACGAGCAGTACTTC.

The rearrangement joins TRBV4-1 to TRBJ2-7; D is ambiguous. The V gene's germline CDR1 is MGHRA and CDR2 YSYEKL. Trimming shortened V by 0 bases and J by 0 bases, and 15 bases separated the two germline ends. The length of the CDR3 is 17 residues. CDR3 bases: TGCGCCAGCAGCCAAGATCTGTACCAACTCGGCTCCTACGAGCAGTACTTC. Its protein product is CASSQDLYQLGSYEQYF.

V is TRBV28 and J is TRBJ2-7, with TRBD2 matching over 12 bases. Germline-derived CDR1 and CDR2 are MDHEN and SYDVKM. CDR3 size: 15 residues. V was pared by 2 bases and J by 3 bases, with 2 bases of the junction left unmatched. The CDR3 is CASSLPSGRGYEQYF. The CDR3 DNA reads as TGTGCCAGCAGTTTACCTAGCGGGAGGGGCTACGAGCAGTACTTC.

The gene calls are TRBV29-1 and TRBJ2-7; possibly TRBD2 for D (6 bases). The CDR3 is 13 residues long. Germline V gene sequence: CDR1 SQVTM, CDR2 ANQGSEA. V lost 1 base and J lost 7, with 14 bases in between. Here the CDR3 reads CSVEVWGVREQYF. The CDR3 bases are TGCAGCGTTGAAGTTTGGGGGGTTAGGGAGCAGTACTTC.

This clone was picked up one time. V is TRBV7-8 and J is TRBJ2-7; maybe TRBD1 (6 bases). Trimming left V 5 bases short and J 4 bases short, with 18 bases between. Germline-derived CDR1 and CDR2 are SGHVS and FQNEAQ. CDR3 length: 15 residues. In nucleotides, the CDR3 is TGTGCCAGCAGCACTCAGGGGACCCTGCAATACGAGCAGTACTTC. Amino acid sequence: CASSTQGTLQYEQYF.

The V gene is TRBV27, the J gene TRBJ2-1, with TRBD1 matching 7 bases. This CDR3 spans 16 amino acids. The V gene's germline CDR1 is MNHEY and CDR2 SMNVEV (reference sequence). V dropped 5 bases and J dropped 4; count of bases not matched to a gene: 11. The CDR3 bases are TGTGCCAGCAGTCCATACAGGGGCATCGTTTACAATGAGCAGTTCTTC. Its translation is CASSPYRGIVYNEQFF.

The rearrangement uses TRBV27 and TRBJ1-2; D remains ambiguous. In germline, CDR1 is MNHEY, CDR2 SMNVEV (reference sequence). Trimming cost V 4 bases and J 3 bases, with 15 bases left between them. The CDR3 is 15 amino acids. CDR3 amino acids: CASSSLGFQHYGYTF. The DNA for the CDR3 is TGTGCCAGCAGTTCCCTCGGGTTTCAGCACTATGGCTACACCTTC.

The chain couples TRBV27 to TRBJ2-5, with 9 bases aligning to TRBD2. The CDR3 runs to 14 residues. Losses at the gene ends were 2 bases for V and 3 bases for J; bases not matched to a gene: 1. Per germline, CDR1 MNHEY and CDR2 SMNVEV (reference sequence). CDR3 DNA sequence: TGTGCCAGCAGTTTAGGGACTAGCAAAGAGACCCAGTACTTC. Encoded protein: CASSLGTSKETQYF.

The genes are TRBV2 and TRBJ2-7; 8 bases fit TRBD1. Losses at the gene ends were 5 bases for V and 7 bases for J; bases not matched to a gene: 7. This CDR3 is built from 13 residues. Germline CDR1 and CDR2: SNHLY and FYNNEI. This CDR3 is CASSPDREREQYF. CDR3 nucleotide sequence: TGTGCCAGCAGTCCGGACAGGGAGCGGGAGCAGTACTTC.

The chain has TRBV19 and TRBJ2-7, with D maybe TRBD2 (6 bases). Germline CDR1 LNHDA, CDR2 SQIVND (reference sequence). The CDR3 is 14 residues long. Trimming pared 9 bases from V and 4 bases from J, leaving 19 bases between. This CDR3 reads CASGDWTGNYEQYF. The DNA for the CDR3 is TGTGCCAGCGGGGACTGGACGGGAAATTACGAGCAGTACTTC. The entire variable domain, with the rest obtained from reference TRBV19 and TRBJ2-7, is as follows: DGGITQSPKYLFRKEGQNVTLSCEQNLNHDAMYWYRQDPGQGLRLIYYSQIVNDFQKGDIAEGYSVSREKKESFPLTVTSAQKNPTAFYLCASGDWTGNYEQYFGPGTRLTVT.

V gene TRBV18 combines with J gene TRBJ1-1; D is undetermined. Trimming cost V 1 base and J 1 base, with 10 bases left between them. CDR3 length: 15 residues. Germline values: CDR1 KGHSH, CDR2 LQKENI. The CDR3 here is CASSPLNTKNTEAFF. The CDR3 DNA follows: TGTGCCAGCTCACCACTTAACACCAAGAACACTGAAGCTTTCTTT.